The following is a TCR beta chain sequence with its context. Germline trimming cut 5 bases from V and 1 base from J; bases unmatched to any gene: 8. The V gene's germline CDR1 is SGHNT and CDR2 YYREEE (reference sequence). The CDR3 sequence is 16 residues long. This entry comes from a study of blood T cell repertoires in COVID-19. Measured with immunoSEQ multiplex PCR; TCRdb has only the in-frame clones, and not every one. The table shows roughly 150,000 clones, with roughly 84% occurring only once. This chain joins TRBV5-4 and TRBJ2-5; 10 bases agree with TRBD2. Sequenced sample: peripheral blood. The TCR comes from a woman in her sixties with COVID-19, enrolled during active disease. DNA of the CDR3: TGTGCCAGCAGGGGGAGGGCTAGCGGGGGCCAAGAGACCCAGTACTTC. Amino acids: CASRGRASGGQETQYF.